The T cell receptor (beta chain) under discussion was sequenced for a study of blood T cell dynamics during melanoma immunotherapy. General study results and limits: cfDNA rearrangement score rose from T0 to W3 with disease control.

With respect to this clone: Its antigen is unidentified.

Time point noted: pre-treatment baseline. Samples come from before therapy and from week 3 after the first blockade cycle. Trimming cost V 0 bases and J 10 bases, with 13 bases left between them. CDR1 MNHEY and CDR2 SVGAGI come from the germline V gene. The CDR3 consists of 15 residues. The protocol was immunoSEQ multiplex PCR, while the TCRdb copy is restricted to in-frame clones and leaves out a portion. The data show roughly 6,100 clones, around nine tenths seen once. Material: cell-free DNA from blood, obtained from a patient treated with checkpoint blockade. The clonotype comes from a human donor with melanoma. This rearrangement joins TRBV6-5 to TRBJ1-6; weak D call: TRBD1 (6 bases). The CDR3 spells CASSYSSQGKSPLHF. The CDR3 DNA sequence: TGTGCCAGCAGTTACTCGTCTCAGGGGAAATCACCCCTCCACTTT.